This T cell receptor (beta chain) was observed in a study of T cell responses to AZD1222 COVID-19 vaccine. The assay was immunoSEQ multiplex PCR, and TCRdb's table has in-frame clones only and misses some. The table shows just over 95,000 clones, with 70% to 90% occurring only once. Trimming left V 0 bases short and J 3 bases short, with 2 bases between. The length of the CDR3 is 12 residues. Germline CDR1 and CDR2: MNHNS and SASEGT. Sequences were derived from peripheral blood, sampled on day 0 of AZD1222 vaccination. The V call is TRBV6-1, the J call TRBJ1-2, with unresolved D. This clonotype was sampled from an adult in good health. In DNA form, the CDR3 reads TGTGCCAGCAGTGAAGCGGACTATGGCTACACCTTC. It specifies CASSEADYGYTF.